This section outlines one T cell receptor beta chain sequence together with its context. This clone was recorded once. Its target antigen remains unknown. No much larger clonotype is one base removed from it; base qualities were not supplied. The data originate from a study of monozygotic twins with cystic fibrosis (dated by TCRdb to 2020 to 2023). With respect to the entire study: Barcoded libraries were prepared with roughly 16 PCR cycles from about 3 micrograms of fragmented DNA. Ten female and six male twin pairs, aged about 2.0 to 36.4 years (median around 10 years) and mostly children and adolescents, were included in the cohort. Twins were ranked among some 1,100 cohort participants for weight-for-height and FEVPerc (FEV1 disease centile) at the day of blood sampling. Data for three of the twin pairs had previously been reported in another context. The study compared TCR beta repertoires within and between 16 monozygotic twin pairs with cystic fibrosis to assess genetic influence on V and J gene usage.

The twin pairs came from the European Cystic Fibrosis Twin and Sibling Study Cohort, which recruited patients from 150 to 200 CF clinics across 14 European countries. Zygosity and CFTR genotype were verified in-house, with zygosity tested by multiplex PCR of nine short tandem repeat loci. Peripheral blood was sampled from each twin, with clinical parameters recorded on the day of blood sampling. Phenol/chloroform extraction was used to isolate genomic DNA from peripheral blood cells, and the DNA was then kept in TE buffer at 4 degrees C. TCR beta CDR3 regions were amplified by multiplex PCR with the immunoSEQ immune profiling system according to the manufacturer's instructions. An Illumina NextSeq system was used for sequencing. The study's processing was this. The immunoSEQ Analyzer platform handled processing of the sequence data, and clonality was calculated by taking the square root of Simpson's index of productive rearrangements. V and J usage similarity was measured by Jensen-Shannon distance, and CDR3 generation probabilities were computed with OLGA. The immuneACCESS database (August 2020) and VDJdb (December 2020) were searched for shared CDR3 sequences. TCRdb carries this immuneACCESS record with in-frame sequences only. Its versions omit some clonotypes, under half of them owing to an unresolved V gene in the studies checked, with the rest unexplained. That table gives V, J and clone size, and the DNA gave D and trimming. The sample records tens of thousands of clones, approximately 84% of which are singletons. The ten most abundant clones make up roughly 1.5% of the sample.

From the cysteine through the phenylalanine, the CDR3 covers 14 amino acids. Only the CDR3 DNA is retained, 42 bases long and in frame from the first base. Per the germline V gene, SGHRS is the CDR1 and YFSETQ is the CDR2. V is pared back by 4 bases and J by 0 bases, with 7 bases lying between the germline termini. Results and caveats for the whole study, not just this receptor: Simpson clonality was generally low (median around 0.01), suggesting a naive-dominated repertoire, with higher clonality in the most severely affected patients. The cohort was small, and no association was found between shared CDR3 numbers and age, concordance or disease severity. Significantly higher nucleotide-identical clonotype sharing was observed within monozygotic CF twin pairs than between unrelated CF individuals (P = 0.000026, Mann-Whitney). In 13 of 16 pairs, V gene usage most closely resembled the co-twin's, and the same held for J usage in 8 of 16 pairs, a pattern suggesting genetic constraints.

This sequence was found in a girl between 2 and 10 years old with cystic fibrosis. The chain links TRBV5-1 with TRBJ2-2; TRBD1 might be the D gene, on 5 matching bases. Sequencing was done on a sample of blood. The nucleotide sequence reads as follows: TGCGCCAGCAGCCACAGGCCGAACACCGGGGAGCTGTTTTTT. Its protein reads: CASSHRPNTGELFF.